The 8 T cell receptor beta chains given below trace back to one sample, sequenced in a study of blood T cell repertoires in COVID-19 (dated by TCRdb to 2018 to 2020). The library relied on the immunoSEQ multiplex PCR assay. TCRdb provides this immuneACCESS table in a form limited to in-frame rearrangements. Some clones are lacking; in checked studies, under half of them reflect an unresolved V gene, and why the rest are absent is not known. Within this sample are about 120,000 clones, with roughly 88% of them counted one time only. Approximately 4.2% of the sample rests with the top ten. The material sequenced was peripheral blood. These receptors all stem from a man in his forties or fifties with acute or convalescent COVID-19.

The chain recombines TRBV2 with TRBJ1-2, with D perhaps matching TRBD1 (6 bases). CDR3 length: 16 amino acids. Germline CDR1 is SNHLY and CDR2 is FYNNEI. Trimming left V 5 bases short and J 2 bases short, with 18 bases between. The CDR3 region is CASSSLSGQPNYGYTF. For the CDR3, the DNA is TGTGCCAGCAGTTCACTCTCCGGACAGCCCAACTATGGCTACACCTTC.

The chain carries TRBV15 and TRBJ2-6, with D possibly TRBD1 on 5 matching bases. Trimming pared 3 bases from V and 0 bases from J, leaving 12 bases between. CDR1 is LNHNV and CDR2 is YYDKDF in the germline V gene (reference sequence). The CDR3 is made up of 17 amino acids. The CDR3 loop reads CATSRRRESSGANVLTF. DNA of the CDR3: TGTGCCACCAGCAGGCGCAGGGAAAGCTCTGGGGCCAACGTCCTGACTTTC. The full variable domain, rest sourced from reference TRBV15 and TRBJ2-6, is DAMVIQNPRYQVTQFGKPVTLSCSQTLNHNVMYWYQQKSSQAPKLLFHYYDKDFNNEADTPDNFQSRRPNTSFCFLDIRSPGLGDTAMYLCATSRRRESSGANVLTFGAGSRLTVL.

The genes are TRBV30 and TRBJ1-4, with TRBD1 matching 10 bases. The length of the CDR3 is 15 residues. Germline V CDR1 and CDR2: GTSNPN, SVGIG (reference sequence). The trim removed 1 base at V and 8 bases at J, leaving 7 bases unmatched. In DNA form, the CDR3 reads TGTGCCTGGAGTGCAGGGACAGGGGAAATGGAAAAACTGTTTTTT. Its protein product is CAWSAGTGEMEKLFF.

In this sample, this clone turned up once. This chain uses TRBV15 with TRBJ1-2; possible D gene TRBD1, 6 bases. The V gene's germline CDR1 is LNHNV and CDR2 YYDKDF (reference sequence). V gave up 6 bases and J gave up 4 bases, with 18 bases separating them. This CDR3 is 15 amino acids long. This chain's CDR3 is CATRFLLGQSYGYTF. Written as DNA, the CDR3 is TGTGCCACCAGATTCCTTCTCGGACAGAGCTATGGCTACACCTTC.

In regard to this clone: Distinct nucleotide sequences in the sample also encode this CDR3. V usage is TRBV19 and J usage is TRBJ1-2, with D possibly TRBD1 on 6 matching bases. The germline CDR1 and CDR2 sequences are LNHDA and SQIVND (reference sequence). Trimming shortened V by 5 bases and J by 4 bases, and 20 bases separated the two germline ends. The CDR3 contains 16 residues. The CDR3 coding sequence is TGTGCCAGTAGTGCTAGCGGGACACTTCGACTCTATGGCTACACCTTC. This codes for CASSASGTLRLYGYTF.

In DNA, the CDR3 is TGTGCCAGCAGCCCCGCGGGAGGGAGGCGAGAGACCCAGTACTTC. Translated: CASSPAGGRRETQYF. V gene TRBV3-1 (or the pseudogene TRBV3-2) combines with J gene TRBJ2-5; the match to TRBD2 covers 9 bases. Germline V gene data show CDR1 as LGHDT and CDR2 as YNNKEL (reference sequence). CDR3 length equals 15 residues. Germline trimming cut 4 bases from V and 4 bases from J; bases unmatched to any gene: 7.

The CDR3 loop is CASSAYSGGEQFF. The CDR3 DNA sequence: TGTGCCAGCAGCGCTTATAGCGGAGGAGAGCAGTTCTTC. The rearrangement links TRBV9 to TRBJ2-1; TRBD2 might be the D (6 bases). V dropped 3 bases and J dropped 10 bases, with 14 bases sitting between them. CDR1 SGDLS and CDR2 YYNGEE come from the germline V gene. The CDR3 has 13 residues. Together with reference TRBV9 and TRBJ2-1, the CDR3 gives the full variable domain: DSGVTQTPKHLITATGQRVTLRCSPRSGDLSVYWYQQSLDQGLQFLIQYYNGEERAKGNILERFSAQQFPDLHSELNLSSLELGDSALYFCASSAYSGGEQFFGPGTRLTVL.

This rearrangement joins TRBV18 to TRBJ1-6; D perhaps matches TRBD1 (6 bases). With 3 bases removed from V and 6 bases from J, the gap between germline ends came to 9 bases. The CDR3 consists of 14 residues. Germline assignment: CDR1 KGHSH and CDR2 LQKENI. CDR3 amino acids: CASSPRGSNSPLHF. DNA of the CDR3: TGTGCCAGCTCACCTAGGGGGAGTAATTCACCCCTCCACTTT.